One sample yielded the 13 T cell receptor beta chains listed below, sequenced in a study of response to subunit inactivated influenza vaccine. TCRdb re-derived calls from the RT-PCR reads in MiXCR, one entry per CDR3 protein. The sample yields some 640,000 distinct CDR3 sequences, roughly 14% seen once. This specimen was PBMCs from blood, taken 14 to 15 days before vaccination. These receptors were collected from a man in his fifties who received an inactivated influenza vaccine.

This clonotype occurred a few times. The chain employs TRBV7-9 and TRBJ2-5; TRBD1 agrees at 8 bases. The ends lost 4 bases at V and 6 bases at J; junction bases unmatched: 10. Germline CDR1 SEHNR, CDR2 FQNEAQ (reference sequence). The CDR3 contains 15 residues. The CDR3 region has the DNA TGTGCCAGCAGCTCCCGACAGGGGATGGAAAAGACCCAGTACTTC. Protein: CASSSRQGMEKTQYF.

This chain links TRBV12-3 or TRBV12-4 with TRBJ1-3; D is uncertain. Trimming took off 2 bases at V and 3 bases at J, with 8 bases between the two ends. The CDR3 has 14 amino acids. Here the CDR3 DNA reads TGTGCCAGCAGTTTATCGGGGATTGGAAACACCATATATTTT. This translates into CASSLSGIGNTIYF.

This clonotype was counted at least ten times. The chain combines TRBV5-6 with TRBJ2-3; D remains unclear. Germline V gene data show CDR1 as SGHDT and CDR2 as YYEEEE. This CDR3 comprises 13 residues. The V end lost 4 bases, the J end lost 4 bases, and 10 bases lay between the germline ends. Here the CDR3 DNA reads TGTGCCAGCAGCCCCGTAGAGTCAGATACGCAGTATTTT. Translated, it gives CASSPVESDTQYF. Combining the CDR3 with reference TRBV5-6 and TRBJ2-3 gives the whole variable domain DAGVTQSPTHLIKTRGQQVTLRCSPKSGHDTVSWYQQALGQGPQFIFQYYEEEERQRGNFPDRFSGHQFPNYSSELNVNALLLGDSALYLCASSPVESDTQYFGPGTRLTVL.

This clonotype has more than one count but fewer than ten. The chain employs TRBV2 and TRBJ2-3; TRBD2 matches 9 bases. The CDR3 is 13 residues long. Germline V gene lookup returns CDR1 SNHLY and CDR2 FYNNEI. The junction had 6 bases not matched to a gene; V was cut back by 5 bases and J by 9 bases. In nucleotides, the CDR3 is TGTGCCAGCAGTCCTCAACTAGCGGGCACGCAGTATTTT. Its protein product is CASSPQLAGTQYF.

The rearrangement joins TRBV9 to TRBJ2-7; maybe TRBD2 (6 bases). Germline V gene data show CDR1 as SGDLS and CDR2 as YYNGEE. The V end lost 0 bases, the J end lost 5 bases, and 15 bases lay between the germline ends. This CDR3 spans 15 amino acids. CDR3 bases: TGTGCCAGCAGCGTAGGCGGGACGGACCTAGACGAGCAGTACTTC. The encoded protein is CASSVGGTDLDEQYF.

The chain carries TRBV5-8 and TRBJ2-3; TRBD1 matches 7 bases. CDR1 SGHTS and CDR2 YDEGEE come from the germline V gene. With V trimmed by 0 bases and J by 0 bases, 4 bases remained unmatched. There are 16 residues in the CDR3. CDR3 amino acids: CASSLEARGSTDTQYF. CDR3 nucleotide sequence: TGTGCCAGCAGCTTGGAGGCCAGGGGGAGCACAGATACGCAGTATTTT.

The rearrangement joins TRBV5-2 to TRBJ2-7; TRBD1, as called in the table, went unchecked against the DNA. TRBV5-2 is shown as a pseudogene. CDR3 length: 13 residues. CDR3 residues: CARGPGQRYEQYF. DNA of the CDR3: TGTGCCAGGGGCCCCGGGCAACGCTACGAGCAGTACTTC.

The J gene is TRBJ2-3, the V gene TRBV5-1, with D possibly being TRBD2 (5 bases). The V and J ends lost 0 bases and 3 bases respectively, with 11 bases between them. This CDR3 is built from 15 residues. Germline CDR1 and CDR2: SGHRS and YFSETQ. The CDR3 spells CASSLGELVTDTQYF. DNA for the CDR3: TGCGCCAGCAGCTTGGGGGAACTAGTGACAGATACGCAGTATTTT. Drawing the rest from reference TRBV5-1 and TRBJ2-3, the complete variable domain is KAGVTQTPRYLIKTRGQQVTLSCSPISGHRSVSWYQQTPGQGLQFLFEYFSETQRNKGNFPGRFSGRQFSNSRSEMNVSTLELGDSALYLCASSLGELVTDTQYFGPGTRLTVL.

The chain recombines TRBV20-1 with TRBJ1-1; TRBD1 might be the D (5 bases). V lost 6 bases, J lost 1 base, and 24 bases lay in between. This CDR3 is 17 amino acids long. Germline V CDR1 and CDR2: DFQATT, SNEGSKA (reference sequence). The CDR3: CSARAREGTGTNTEAFF. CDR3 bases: TGCAGTGCCCGAGCAAGAGAAGGGACTGGAACGAACACTGAAGCTTTCTTT.

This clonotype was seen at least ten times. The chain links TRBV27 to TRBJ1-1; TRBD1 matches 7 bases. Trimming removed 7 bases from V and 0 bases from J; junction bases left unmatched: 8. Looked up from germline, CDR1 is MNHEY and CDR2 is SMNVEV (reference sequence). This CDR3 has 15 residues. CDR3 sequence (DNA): TGTGCCAGCACGAAGGGGGCGGCGATGAACACTGAAGCTTTCTTT. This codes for CASTKGAAMNTEAFF.

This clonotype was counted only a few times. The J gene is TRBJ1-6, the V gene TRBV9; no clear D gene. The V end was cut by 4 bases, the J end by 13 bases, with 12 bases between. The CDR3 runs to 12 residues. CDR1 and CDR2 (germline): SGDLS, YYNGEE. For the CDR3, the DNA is TGTGCCAGCAGCACTCCACCCAGTCCCCTCCACTTT. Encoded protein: CASSTPPSPLHF. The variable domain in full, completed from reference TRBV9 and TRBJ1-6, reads DSGVTQTPKHLITATGQRVTLRCSPRSGDLSVYWYQQSLDQGLQFLIQYYNGEERAKGNILERFSAQQFPDLHSELNLSSLELGDSALYFCASSTPPSPLHFGNGTRLTVT.

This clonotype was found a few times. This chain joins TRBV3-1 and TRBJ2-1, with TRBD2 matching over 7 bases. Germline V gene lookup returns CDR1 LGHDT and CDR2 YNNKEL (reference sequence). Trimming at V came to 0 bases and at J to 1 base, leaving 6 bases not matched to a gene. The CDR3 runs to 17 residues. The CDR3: CASSQDRGRGSYNEQFF. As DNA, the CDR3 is TGTGCCAGCAGCCAAGATCGAGGGAGGGGATCCTACAATGAGCAGTTCTTC.

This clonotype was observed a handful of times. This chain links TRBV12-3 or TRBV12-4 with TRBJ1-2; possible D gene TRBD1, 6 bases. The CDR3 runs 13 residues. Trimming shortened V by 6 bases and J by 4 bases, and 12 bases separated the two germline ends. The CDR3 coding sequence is TGTGCCAGCAGGATGGGAGGGGGCTATGGCTACACCTTC. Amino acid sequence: CASRMGGGYGYTF.